The TCR beta chain described here comes from a study of CD8 T cells in Susac syndrome. Reverse transcription of about 0.5 to 1 ug RNA used random hexamers. MiXCR was run by TCRdb on the immunoSEQ multiplex PCR reads, yielding one entry per CDR3 protein. The sample consists of roughly 180,000 distinct CDR3 sequences, about 95% of them appearing once. Germline assignment: CDR1 MNHEY and CDR2 SVGEGT. The CDR3 sequence is 12 residues long. Trimming cost V 4 bases and J 1 base, with 4 bases left between them. From blood CD8+ and CD4+ T cells, the TCR beta chain was sequenced. Sample: CD4+ T cells from PBMCs. This TCR came from a human donor in good health. The chain is built from TRBV6-2 or TRBV6-3 and TRBJ1-1; D gene unclear. CDR3 sequence: CASSWQNTEAFF. The DNA for the CDR3 is TGTGCCAGCAGTTGGCAGAACACTGAAGCTTTCTTT.